This T cell receptor (beta chain) was profiled in a study of shared clonotypes between healthy human individuals. Study at large: Sampling drew on donors who were a couple of women and a few men aged 18 to 49. Researchers assigned three CD4 naive, three CD4 memory, two CD8 naive and one CD8 memory plate to each donor.

The CDR3 sequence is 16 residues long. V trimming: 0 bases; J trimming: 3 bases; junction bases outside the gene matches: 3. Germline CDR1 is SGDLS and CDR2 is YYNGEE. Broader study findings: Non-shared clonotypes had lower generation probabilities than clonotypes shared by all four sorted-subset donors. With few donors, the genetic and exposure-history diversity represented was limited.

About this clone itself: Its target is unknown.

Data came from immunoSEQ multiplex PCR; TCRdb stores just in-frame clones and leaves some out. The sample includes some 1.5 million clones, about 96% of them seen just once. The chain employs TRBV9 and TRBJ2-3, with 11 bases aligning to TRBD2. The TCR originated in a man under 40 in good health. The sequencing sample was made of naive CD4+ T cells sorted from blood. This sample's subset: CD45RA+ positively selected. The CDR3 reads CASSVGASGRTDTQYF. The DNA for the CDR3 is TGTGCCAGCAGCGTAGGGGCTAGCGGGAGGACAGATACGCAGTATTTT.